This TCR beta chain appears in the sequencing data of a study of PD-1 and CTLA-4 blockade in melanoma (dated by TCRdb to about 2021). For context, the study as a whole: The study compared how PD-1 blockade and CTLA-4 blockade affected the melanoma-reactive CD8 T cell response in patients with melanoma.

With regard to this clone: Its antigen is still unknown. No much larger clone exists at a distance of one base, and base qualities are not known.

Libraries were made using the immunoSEQ multiplex PCR assay. Held by TCRdb, this immuneACCESS table contains in-frame sequences only and omits some clones. Under half of the omission traces to an unresolved V gene where checked; the cause of the rest is unknown. Present in this sample are tens of thousands of clones, 85% to 95% of which were seen just once. The ten most abundant clones make up about 8% of the sample. CDR3 length: 14 amino acids, cysteine to phenylalanine. Just CDR3 DNA is preserved here, 42 bases in frame from base 1. V is reduced by 6 bases and J by 10 bases, leaving a spacing of 19 bases between them. Based on the germline V gene (reference sequence), the CDR1 and CDR2 sequences are LNHDA and SQIVND.

The clonotype originates from a human donor with melanoma. The sample consisted of CD8+ T cells from peripheral blood, taken from a patient given anti-PD-1 treatment. Here the chain combines TRBV19 and TRBJ2-1; no D segment can be confidently identified. The encoded CDR3 is CASSPDLGFNEQFF. The nucleotide sequence is given as TGTGCCAGTAGCCCCGATTTGGGGTTCAACGAGCAGTTCTTC.